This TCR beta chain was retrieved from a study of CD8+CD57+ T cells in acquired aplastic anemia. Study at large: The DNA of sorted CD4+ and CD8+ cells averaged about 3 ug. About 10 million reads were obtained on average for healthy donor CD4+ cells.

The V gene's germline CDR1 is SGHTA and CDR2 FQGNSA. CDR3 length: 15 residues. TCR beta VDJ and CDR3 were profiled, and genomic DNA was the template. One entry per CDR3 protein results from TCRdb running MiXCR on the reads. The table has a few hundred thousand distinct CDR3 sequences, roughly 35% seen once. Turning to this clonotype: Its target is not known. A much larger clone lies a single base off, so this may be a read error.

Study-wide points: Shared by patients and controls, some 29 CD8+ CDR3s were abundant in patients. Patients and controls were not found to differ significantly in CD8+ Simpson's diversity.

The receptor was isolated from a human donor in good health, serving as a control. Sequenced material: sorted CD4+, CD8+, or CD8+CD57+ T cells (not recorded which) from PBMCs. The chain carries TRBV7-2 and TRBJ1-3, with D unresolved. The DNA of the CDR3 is TGTGCCGGCAGCTTAGGAGGGAACTTGGGAAACACCATATATTTT. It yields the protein CAGSLGGNLGNTIYF.